The rows below give T cell receptor beta chains drawn from one sample of a study of cytomegalovirus exposure and HLA in healthy donors. The assay was immunoSEQ multiplex PCR, and TCRdb's table has in-frame clones only and misses some. The sample gives fewer than 200,000 clones, around 80% of which show up once; approximately 1.2% is in the top ten. The sequenced sample consisted of PBMCs. Receptors were obtained from a girl aged 2-10 years in good health and CMV-seropositive. CDR3s include the opening cysteine and the closing phenylalanine or tryptophan. The order of the fields is D gene, J gene, clone size, V gene, CDR3 protein, CDR3 DNA. A D gene is named only where the DNA matches it firmly. Only some rows state a clone size, as once, few, many or a class for expanded clones.

>TRBD1|TRBJ1-1|few|TRBV5-1
CASSLGARQGDNTEAFF
TGCGCCAGCAGCTTGGGGGCAAGACAGGGTGATAACACTGAAGCTTTCTTT
>TRBD2|TRBJ2-3|.|TRBV7-2
CASTRLAGEVDTQYF
TGTGCCAGCACCCGACTAGCGGGGGAGGTAGATACGCAGTATTTT
>TRBD2|TRBJ2-6|few|TRBV2
CASSVRLAEFSGANVLTF
TGTGCCAGCAGTGTTCGACTAGCGGAATTCTCTGGGGCCAACGTCCTGACTTTC
>.|TRBJ1-2|.|TRBV6-5
CASSYGGLYGYTF
TGTGCCAGCAGTTACGGAGGACTCTATGGCTACACCTTC
>TRBD1|TRBJ2-2|.|TRBV18
CASSPELGQGSGTGELFF
TGTGCCAGCTCACCCGAACTGGGACAGGGGAGTGGCACCGGGGAGCTGTTTTTT
>.|TRBJ1-4|.|TRBV28
CASSFPGERATNEKLFF
TGTGCCAGCAGTTTTCCAGGGGAGAGGGCAACTAATGAAAAACTGTTTTTT
>TRBD2|TRBJ2-7|.|TRBV5-4
CASSLDGLAGQPYEQYF
TGTGCCAGCAGCTTGGATGGCCTAGCGGGACAACCCTACGAGCAGTACTTC
>TRBD2|TRBJ2-1|.|TRBV10-2
CASSPTSGIKNEQFF
TGCGCCAGCAGTCCCACTAGCGGGATAAAAAATGAGCAGTTCTTC
>.|TRBJ1-2|few|TRBV5-1
CASSTTENGYTF
TGCGCCAGCAGCACGACTGAGAATGGCTACACCTTC
>TRBD1|TRBJ2-7|.|TRBV11-3
CASSYRDRGTYEQYF
TGTGCCAGCAGCTACCGGGACAGGGGTACCTACGAGCAGTACTTC
>TRBD1|TRBJ1-2|.|TRBV5-1
CASSLEGTGGYGYTF
TGCGCCAGCAGCTTGGAAGGGACAGGGGGCTATGGCTACACCTTC
>.|TRBJ1-1|.|TRBV2
CASIGDRNTEAFF
TGTGCCAGCATTGGAGACAGGAACACTGAAGCTTTCTTT
>.|TRBJ1-5|.|TRBV28
CASSFPMGGVGNQPQHF
TGTGCCAGCAGTTTTCCCATGGGCGGGGTAGGTAATCAGCCCCAGCATTTT
>.|TRBJ1-1|.|TRBV5-1
CASSSNKQGLNTEAFF
TGCGCCAGCAGCTCGAACAAACAGGGCCTGAACACTGAAGCTTTCTTT
>TRBD1|TRBJ1-1|.|TRBV9
CASSAGTGMRPEAFF
TGTGCCAGCAGCGCCGGGACAGGAATGCGTCCTGAAGCTTTCTTT
>.|TRBJ1-2|.|TRBV5-5
CASSPDVRLTYGYTF
TGTGCCAGCAGCCCCGACGTCAGACTGACCTATGGCTACACCTTC
>.|TRBJ2-5|.|TRBV4-1
CASSQVDSIQETQYF
TGCGCCAGCAGCCAAGTCGACAGCATACAAGAGACCCAGTACTTC
>.|TRBJ1-5|.|TRBV30
CAWSVQNNQPQHF
TGTGCCTGGAGTGTACAGAACAATCAGCCCCAGCATTTT
>TRBD1|TRBJ2-1|.|TRBV5-1
CASSLADRGHEQFF
TGCGCCAGCAGCTTGGCCGACAGGGGGCATGAGCAGTTCTTC
>TRBD2|TRBJ2-6|.|TRBV4-1
CASSKRLAGGVSGANVLTF
TGCGCCAGCAGCAAGCGACTAGCGGGAGGGGTCTCTGGGGCCAACGTCCTGACTTTC
>TRBD1|TRBJ1-2|.|TRBV2
CASRNTEDRGYGYTF
TGTGCCAGCAGGAACACCGAGGACAGGGGGTATGGCTACACCTTC
>TRBD2|TRBJ2-7|.|TRBV5-1
CASSRELAVSYEQYF
TGCGCCAGCAGCCGGGAACTAGCGGTCTCTTACGAGCAGTACTTC
>TRBD1|TRBJ1-1|few|TRBV27
CASSLRRQGDTEAFF
TGTGCCAGCAGTTTACGAAGGCAGGGGGACACTGAAGCTTTCTTT
>.|TRBJ1-1|.|TRBV12-5
CASGLTGGSEAFF
TGTGCTAGTGGTTTGACGGGGGGGAGTGAAGCTTTCTTT
>TRBD2|TRBJ2-3|once|TRBV27
CASSSRGGSTDTQYF
TGTGCCAGCAGCTCACGGGGGGGTAGCACAGATACGCAGTATTTT
>.|TRBJ1-1|once|TRBV11-1
CASSLGSRRVGTEAFF
TGTGCCAGCAGCTTAGGTTCCCGGAGGGTTGGCACTGAAGCTTTCTTT
>.|TRBJ1-2|.|TRBV28
CASSPFVGQFNYGYTF
TGTGCCAGCAGCCCCTTCGTCGGACAGTTCAACTATGGCTACACCTTC
>.|TRBJ1-6|.|TRBV2
CASYINQGNNSPLHF
TGTGCCAGTTACATTAATCAGGGAAATAATTCACCCCTCCACTTT